A selection of T cell receptor beta chains follows, all from one sample in a study of vaccination and CD4 T cells after COVID-19. These TCRs' antigens remain unknown. TCRdb reanalysed the PCR reads using MiXCR and keeps one entry per CDR3 protein. The table lists 15,000 to 20,000 distinct CDR3 sequences, around 60% of them singletons. Input material: CD4+ T cells from blood, cultured in vitro. These receptors came from a human donor who had recovered from COVID-19. CDR3s include the opening cysteine and the closing phenylalanine or tryptophan. The order of the fields is V gene, D gene, clone size, J gene, CDR3 protein, CDR3 DNA. The D gene is left open where the match is weak. Size is omitted from some rows. Given values are once, few, many or a class for expanded clones.

TRBV7-9	-	-	TRBJ2-2	CASSLGRGTGELFF	TGTGCCAGCAGCCTCGGCCGGGGCACCGGGGAGCTGTTTTTT
TRBV21-1	-	-	TRBJ1-2	CASSKAPKSPGQGASGYTF	TGTGCCAGCAGCAAAGCTCCAAAATCCCCGGGACAGGGGGCTAGCGGCTACACCTTC
TRBV28	-	-	TRBJ1-4	CASSTPREANEKLFF	TGTGCCAGCAGTACCCCCAGGGAGGCTAATGAAAAACTGTTTTTT
TRBV2	-	-	TRBJ1-5	CASSEDTVYSNQPQHF	TGTGCCAGCAGTGAAGATACAGTGTATAGCAATCAGCCCCAGCATTTT
TRBV7-7	-	-	TRBJ2-1	CASSLDSTNEQFF	TGTGCTAGCAGCTTAGATAGCACCAATGAGCAGTTCTTC
TRBV5-4	-	-	TRBJ2-5	CASSSTGPGETQYF	TGTGCCAGCAGCTCCACGGGGCCGGGAGAGACCCAGTACTTC
TRBV7-3	TRBD1	-	TRBJ2-1	CASSKQGGNEQFF	TGTGCCAGCAGCAAACAGGGGGGCAATGAGCAGTTCTTC
TRBV5-1	TRBD1	-	TRBJ1-1	CASSPGQGGENTEAFF	TGCGCCAGCAGCCCTGGACAGGGAGGGGAGAACACTGAAGCTTTCTTT
TRBV27	-	-	TRBJ2-2	CASSLLRQSDTGELFF	TGTGCCAGCAGTTTATTACGGCAGTCAGACACCGGGGAGCTGTTTTTT
TRBV19	TRBD1	-	TRBJ2-5	CASSINRGNGETQYF	TGTGCCAGTAGTATAAACAGGGGGAACGGAGAGACCCAGTACTTC
TRBV20-1	TRBD2	-	TRBJ2-1	CSASHIAGAAYNEQFF	TGCAGTGCTAGCCATATAGCGGGAGCGGCCTACAATGAGCAGTTCTTC
TRBV7-9	-	-	TRBJ1-1	CASSPTRGAPTAFF	TGTGCCAGCAGCCCAACCCGAGGGGCGCCCACGGCTTTCTTT
TRBV11-3	-	few	TRBJ2-2	CASSLDRGPREATGELFF	TGTGCCAGCAGCTTAGATCGAGGGCCAAGGGAGGCCACCGGGGAGCTGTTTTTT
TRBV20-1	TRBD1	-	TRBJ1-2	CSASAGQGEGYTF	TGCAGTGCTAGTGCGGGACAGGGGGAAGGCTACACCTTC
TRBV20-1	-	few	TRBJ2-2	CSALEADTGELFF	TGCAGTGCTCTGGAGGCGGACACCGGGGAGCTGTTTTTT
TRBV15	TRBD2	few	TRBJ2-1	CATRSGSGRFNEQFF	TGTGCCACCCGGAGCGGGAGCGGGAGATTCAATGAGCAGTTCTTC
TRBV18	TRBD2	-	TRBJ2-1	CASSPGDPNYSGRRSYNEQFF	TGTGCCAGCTCACCGGGGGACCCGAATTATAGCGGGAGACGATCCTACAATGAGCAGTTCTTC
TRBV9	-	-	TRBJ1-6	CASGRDGNSPLHF	TGTGCCAGCGGGCGGGACGGCAATTCACCCCTCCACTTT
TRBV20-1	-	-	TRBJ2-5	CSARGDPSGQETQYF	TGCAGTGCTAGAGGGGACCCATCCGGGCAAGAGACCCAGTACTTC
TRBV20-1	TRBD2	-	TRBJ2-1	CSAPTSGRVNEQFF	TGCAGTGCACCGACTAGCGGGAGGGTCAATGAGCAGTTCTTC
TRBV2	-	-	TRBJ1-2	CGAGGNYGYTF	TGTGGCGCGGGGGGTAACTATGGCTACACCTTC
TRBV28	TRBD2	-	TRBJ2-4	CASSREGLAGPKNIQYF	TGTGCCAGCAGCCGTGAGGGACTAGCGGGACCCAAAAACATTCAGTACTTC
TRBV20-1	TRBD1	few	TRBJ1-1	CSARKTGTGPNTEAFF	TGCAGTGCTAGAAAGACCGGGACAGGGCCGAACACTGAAGCTTTCTTT
TRBV12-3/TRBV12-4	TRBD2	-	TRBJ2-5	CASRATGLGETQYF	TGTGCCAGCAGAGCTACCGGACTAGGGGAGACCCAGTACTTC
TRBV7-2	-	-	TRBJ2-3	CASSQPPSTDTQYF	TGTGCCAGCAGCCAGCCCCCGAGCACAGATACGCAGTATTTT
TRBV20-1	TRBD1	few	TRBJ1-3	CSAREATGAGNTIYF	TGCAGTGCTAGAGAGGCCACAGGGGCTGGAAACACCATATATTTT
TRBV24-1	-	-	TRBJ2-1	CATSDLSGSYNEQFF	TGTGCCACCAGTGATTTGTCCGGGTCCTACAATGAGCAGTTCTTC
TRBV2	-	few	TRBJ2-2	CASNGRDTGELFF	TGTGCCAGCAACGGTCGGGACACCGGGGAGCTGTTTTTT
TRBV12-3/TRBV12-4	-	-	TRBJ2-2	CASSLTTGELFF	TGTGCCAGCAGTTTAACCACCGGGGAGCTGTTTTTT
TRBV20-1	TRBD2	-	TRBJ2-2	CSAAGGRGTGELFF	TGCAGTGCAGCGGGGGGGAGGGGGACCGGGGAGCTGTTTTTT
TRBV20-1	-	-	TRBJ2-3	CSKGSNTDTQYF	TGCAGTAAGGGGTCCAACACAGATACGCAGTATTTT
TRBV19	TRBD1	-	TRBJ2-3	CASRGTGTGVTDTQYF	TGTGCCAGTAGGGGTACCGGGACAGGGGTCACAGATACGCAGTATTTT
TRBV20-1	TRBD1	-	TRBJ2-3	CSAIGTVITDTQYF	TGCAGTGCCATAGGGACAGTTATAACAGATACGCAGTATTTT
TRBV4-3	-	few	TRBJ1-3	CASSQDMYRGSSGNTIYF	TGCGCCAGCAGCCAAGATATGTATCGGGGAAGCTCTGGAAACACCATATATTTT
TRBV11-2	-	-	TRBJ2-1	CASSSLRTHNEQFF	TGTGCCAGCAGCTCCCTTAGGACACACAATGAGCAGTTCTTC
TRBV11-2	-	-	TRBJ1-2	CASSLRPEYGYTF	TGTGCCAGCAGCTTAAGGCCCGAATATGGCTACACCTTC
TRBV24-1	-	few	TRBJ1-3	CATSDGSRGVDTIYF	TGTGCCACCAGTGACGGAAGCAGGGGCGTAGACACCATATATTTT
TRBV20-1	TRBD2	-	TRBJ2-3	CSVKRPSGRDTQYF	TGCAGTGTTAAGAGGCCTAGCGGGCGGGATACGCAGTATTTT
TRBV20-1	-	-	TRBJ2-1	CSAESPSSYNEQFF	TGCAGTGCTGAGTCCCCGAGCTCCTACAATGAGCAGTTCTTC
TRBV24-1	-	-	TRBJ2-1	CATSDSSPQGGIYNEQFF	TGTGCCACCAGTGATTCCAGTCCTCAGGGGGGGATCTACAATGAGCAGTTCTTC
TRBV5-8	TRBD2	few	TRBJ2-3	CASSLYSGRGPDTQYF	TGTGCCAGCAGCTTATATAGCGGGAGAGGCCCAGATACGCAGTATTTT
TRBV12-3/TRBV12-4	-	-	TRBJ2-3	CASSSRRLSSTDTQYF	TGTGCCAGCAGTTCCCGCCGACTCTCTAGCACAGATACGCAGTATTTT
TRBV5-1	TRBD2	-	TRBJ2-5	CASSLAGTSGQETQYF	TGCGCCAGCAGCTTGGCCGGGACTAGCGGCCAAGAGACCCAGTACTTC
TRBV12-3/TRBV12-4	-	medium-sized	TRBJ2-7	CAMGPPGYEQYF	TGTGCCATGGGCCCCCCTGGGTACGAGCAGTACTTC
TRBV6-2/TRBV6-3	TRBD2	-	TRBJ2-5	CASSWGLADYETQYF	TGTGCCAGCAGTTGGGGACTAGCGGATTATGAGACCCAGTACTTC
TRBV7-6	-	once	TRBJ2-5	CASSLQGYGETQYF	TGTGCCAGCAGCTTACAGGGTTATGGAGAGACCCAGTACTTC
TRBV30	-	few	TRBJ1-5	CAWSVPPGRASNQPQHF	TGTGCCTGGAGTGTACCCCCAGGCAGGGCAAGCAATCAGCCCCAGCATTTT
TRBV27	-	-	TRBJ1-2	CASSFGRDYGYTF	TGTGCCAGCAGTTTCGGCAGGGACTATGGCTACACCTTC
TRBV7-2	-	few	TRBJ2-3	CASSLSSGTDTQYF	TGTGCCAGCAGCTTAAGTTCGGGAACAGATACGCAGTATTTT
TRBV11-1	-	-	TRBJ2-5	CASSLVDVEETQYF	TGTGCCAGCAGCTTAGTCGATGTCGAAGAGACCCAGTACTTC